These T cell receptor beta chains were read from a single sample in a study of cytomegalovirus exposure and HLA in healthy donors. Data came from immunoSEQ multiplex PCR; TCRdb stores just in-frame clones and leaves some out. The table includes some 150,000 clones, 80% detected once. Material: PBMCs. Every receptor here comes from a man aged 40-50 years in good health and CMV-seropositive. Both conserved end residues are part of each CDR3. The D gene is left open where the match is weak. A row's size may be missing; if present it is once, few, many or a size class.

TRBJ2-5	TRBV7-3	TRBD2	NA	TGTGCCAGCAGCCCTAGCGGAGCGAAGGGAGAGACCCAGTACTTC	CASSPSGAKGETQYF
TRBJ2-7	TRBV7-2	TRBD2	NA	TGTGCCAGCAGCTTCACTAGCGGGGGGACCTACGAGCAGTACTTC	CASSFTSGGTYEQYF
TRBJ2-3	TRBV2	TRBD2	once	TGTGCCAACGGACTAGCGGGGGGACCCACAGATACGCAGTATTTT	CANGLAGGPTDTQYF
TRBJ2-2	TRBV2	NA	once	TGTGCCAGCAGATTGGACAGTGAGCTGTTTTTT	CASRLDSELFF
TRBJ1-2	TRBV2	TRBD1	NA	TGTGCCAGCAGTCCACAGGGACAGGGGGCTGGCTACACCTTC	CASSPQGQGAGYTF
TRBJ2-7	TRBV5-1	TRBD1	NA	TGCGCCAGCAGCCTCGGGACAGTCCCCCTCTCGGGGGAGCAGTACTTC	CASSLGTVPLSGEQYF
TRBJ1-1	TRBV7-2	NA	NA	TGTGCCAGCAGCCGTACTCCCGTCGGGACTGAAGCTTTCTTT	CASSRTPVGTEAFF
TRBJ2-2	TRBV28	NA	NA	TGTGCCAGCAGTTTATTAGTCCAGGGGTGGAACACCGGGGAGCTGTTTTTT	CASSLLVQGWNTGELFF
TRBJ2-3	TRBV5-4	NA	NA	TGTGCCAGCAGCTTGGCGGGGGAAGATACGCAGTATTTT	CASSLAGEDTQYF
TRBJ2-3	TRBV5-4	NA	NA	TGTGCCAGCAGCTTGGGACTCGGAGATACGCAGTATTTT	CASSLGLGDTQYF
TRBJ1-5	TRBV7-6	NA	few	TGTGCCAGCAGCTTAGGAAGCGATCAGCCCCAGCATTTT	CASSLGSDQPQHF
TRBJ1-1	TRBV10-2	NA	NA	TGCGCCAGCAGCCCCCCGGGGAACACTGAAGCTTTCTTT	CASSPPGNTEAFF
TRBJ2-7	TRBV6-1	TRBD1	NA	TGTGCCAGCCGCTCATCCGGGACAGGGGCCTACGGGCAGTACTTC	CASRSSGTGAYGQYF
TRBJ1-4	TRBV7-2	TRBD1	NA	TGTGCCAGCAGCTCCCCCCCTGGACAGGGGGCTTCTAATGAAAAACTGTTTTTT	CASSSPPGQGASNEKLFF
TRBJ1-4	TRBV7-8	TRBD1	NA	TGTGCCAGCAGCTGGGACAGGGCAGGGACTAATGAAAAACTGTTTTTT	CASSWDRAGTNEKLFF
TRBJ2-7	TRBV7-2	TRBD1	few	TGTGCCAGCAGCTGGGGACAGGGCGACGAGCAGTACTTC	CASSWGQGDEQYF
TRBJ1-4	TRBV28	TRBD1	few	TGTGCCAGCAGTGCGACAGGGATCTTAACTAATGAAAAACTGTTTTTT	CASSATGILTNEKLFF
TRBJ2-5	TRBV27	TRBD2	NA	TGTGCCAGCAGTTCCCTGGCTTCGGGGGGGACCCAGTACTTC	CASSSLASGGTQYF
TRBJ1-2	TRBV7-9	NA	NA	TGTGCCAGCAGCTTATCCAGATTAAACTATGGCTACACCTTC	CASSLSRLNYGYTF
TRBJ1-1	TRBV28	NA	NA	TGTGCCAGCCCCCCCAGACACACCAACACTGAAGCTTTCTTT	CASPPRHTNTEAFF
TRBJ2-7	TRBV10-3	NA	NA	TGTGCCATAGGGACACCTCAGTCCTACGAGCAGTACTTC	CAIGTPQSYEQYF
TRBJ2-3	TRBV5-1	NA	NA	TGCGCCAGCAGCTTGACCCCCACGGGAACAGCACTTAGCACAGATACGCAGTATTTT	CASSLTPTGTALSTDTQYF
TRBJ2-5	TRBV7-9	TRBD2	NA	TGTGCCAGCAGCTTAAGGACTAGGGAAGAGACCCAGTACTTC	CASSLRTREETQYF
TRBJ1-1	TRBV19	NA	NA	TGTGCCAGTAAGGGGTTGACTGTTGAAGCTTTCTTT	CASKGLTVEAFF
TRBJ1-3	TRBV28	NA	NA	TGTGCCAGCAGTTTAATTCTCGGGGTCACTGGAAACACCATATATTTT	CASSLILGVTGNTIYF
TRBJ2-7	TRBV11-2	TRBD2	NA	TGTGCCAGCAGTAGGGAGGGGATCTCCTACGAGCAGTACTTC	CASSREGISYEQYF
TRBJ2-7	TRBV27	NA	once	TGTGCCAGCAGTTTCGGGTGGCCCTACGAGCAGTACTTC	CASSFGWPYEQYF
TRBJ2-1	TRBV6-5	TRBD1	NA	TGTGCCAGCAGTCAAAGGACAGGGATGCGTGAGCAGTTCTTC	CASSQRTGMREQFF
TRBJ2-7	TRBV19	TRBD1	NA	TGTGCCAGTAGTATGACAGGGCCTCAAAAATACGAGCAGTACTTC	CASSMTGPQKYEQYF
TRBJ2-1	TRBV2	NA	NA	TGTGCCAGCAGTACAGGGTACAGCTCCTACAATGAGCAGTTCTTC	CASSTGYSSYNEQFF
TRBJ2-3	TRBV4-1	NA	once	TGCGCCAGCAGCCAAGCGTGGCAGGTCTACACAGATACGCAGTATTTT	CASSQAWQVYTDTQYF
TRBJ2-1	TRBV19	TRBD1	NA	TGTGCCAGCACCGGGACAGGGTCGATTGAGCAGTTCTTC	CASTGTGSIEQFF
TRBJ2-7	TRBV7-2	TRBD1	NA	TGTGCCAGCAGCGGGTGGGACAGGGGACCCTACGAGCAGTACTTC	CASSGWDRGPYEQYF
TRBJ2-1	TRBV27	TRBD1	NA	TGTGCCAGCAGGACAGGGCCGGGTGAGCAGTTCTTC	CASRTGPGEQFF
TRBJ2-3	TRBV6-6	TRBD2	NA	TGTGCCAGCACCTTAGCGGGGGGGTACACAGATACGCAGTATTTT	CASTLAGGYTDTQYF